One and the same sample provided the 29 T cell receptor beta chains below, sequenced in a study of beta chain features in type 1 diabetes. The authors reverse transcribed all of the isolated RNA, so sequencing captured expressed TCRB transcripts. Assay: immunoSEQ multiplex PCR; the TCRdb copy retains only in-frame clones and omits some. The repertoire has roughly 610,000 clones, around 16% of them found once; the top ten carry roughly 0.098%. Sequencing was done on a sample of naive CD4+ T cells from blood. Receptors originate from a young man in good health.

Here the CDR3 DNA reads TGTGCCATCAGTGAGTCAGGGACAGGAAAGCAGTACTTC. Amino acids: CAISESGTGKQYF. This sequence joins TRBV10-3 and TRBJ2-7; the match to TRBD1 covers 8 bases. With V trimmed by 0 bases and J by 8 bases, 3 bases remained unmatched. This CDR3 spans 13 amino acids. In germline, CDR1 is ENHRY, CDR2 SYGVKD.

The rearrangement uses TRBV28 and TRBJ2-3, with 8 positions matching TRBD1. Trimming took 2 bases from V and 0 from J; bases not matched to a gene: 1. CDR3 length: 15 amino acids. Germline CDR1 and CDR2: MDHEN and SYDVKM. The CDR3 sequence: CASSLQGASTDTQYF. The CDR3 DNA is TGTGCCAGCAGTTTACAGGGGGCGAGCACAGATACGCAGTATTTT.

V gene TRBV5-1 combines with J gene TRBJ2-5, with 9 bases fitting TRBD1. After removal of 0 bases from V and 3 bases from J, the junction contained 6 bases not matched to a gene. The CDR3 loop spans 16 amino acids. CDR1 and CDR2 from the germline V gene are SGHRS and YFSETQ. The CDR3 loop is CASSLGTGAGKETQYF. In DNA, the CDR3 is TGCGCCAGCAGCTTGGGGACAGGGGCAGGGAAAGAGACCCAGTACTTC. Variable domain in full (rest from reference TRBV5-1 and TRBJ2-5): KAGVTQTPRYLIKTRGQQVTLSCSPISGHRSVSWYQQTPGQGLQFLFEYFSETQRNKGNFPGRFSGRQFSNSRSEMNVSTLELGDSALYLCASSLGTGAGKETQYFGPGTRLLVL.

This rearrangement joins TRBV28 to TRBJ1-5; no firm D call. CDR1 MDHEN and CDR2 SYDVKM come from the germline V gene. The length of the CDR3 is 15 residues. V lost 5 bases and J 0 bases, leaving 11 bases between the germline ends. The CDR3 DNA is TGTGCCAGCAGTCTAACAGATAATAGCAATCAGCCCCAGCATTTT. Translation: CASSLTDNSNQPQHF.

This clone came up a few times. For the CDR3, the DNA is TGCGCCAGCAGCTCGTTGGGGGCGGTGGGGAACACTGAAGCTTTCTTT. Translating gives CASSSLGAVGNTEAFF. The chain carries TRBV5-1 and TRBJ1-1; TRBD1 might be the D (6 bases). The CDR3 is made up of 16 amino acids. Germline V gene sequence: CDR1 SGHRS, CDR2 YFSETQ. Trimming left V 3 bases short and J 1 base short, with 16 bases between. The variable domain in full, completed from reference TRBV5-1 and TRBJ1-1, reads KAGVTQTPRYLIKTRGQQVTLSCSPISGHRSVSWYQQTPGQGLQFLFEYFSETQRNKGNFPGRFSGRQFSNSRSEMNVSTLELGDSALYLCASSSLGAVGNTEAFFGQGTRLTVV.

This clone turned up a few times. The chain recombines TRBV7-9 with TRBJ2-6; D gene unclear. The V end was cut by 5 bases, the J end by 3 bases, with 8 bases between. CDR3 length: 14 residues. Germline values: CDR1 SEHNR, CDR2 FQNEAQ (reference sequence). The CDR3: CASSPPLGANVLTF. The CDR3 DNA is TGTGCCAGCAGCCCTCCGCTTGGGGCCAACGTCCTGACTTTC.

This clone was recorded a few times. The rearrangement links TRBV7-2 to TRBJ2-7; 14 bases map to TRBD2. Germline-derived CDR1 and CDR2 are SGHTA and FQGNSA. Losses at the gene ends were 5 bases for V and 1 base for J; bases not matched to a gene: 7. This CDR3 spans 17 amino acids. CDR3 region: CASSARLAGGKSYEQYF. CDR3 DNA: TGTGCCAGCAGCGCGAGACTAGCGGGAGGGAAATCCTACGAGCAGTACTTC.

Notes on this clone: The same CDR3 can be traced to other DNA sequences in this sample. V gene TRBV19 combines with J gene TRBJ2-3; 10 nucleotides align to TRBD1. Unmatched junction bases numbered 2, after V lost 5 bases and J lost 3 bases. The CDR3 contains 14 residues. Germline V gene lookup returns CDR1 LNHDA and CDR2 SQIVND (reference sequence). The CDR3 DNA reads as TGTGCCAGTAGTTTGGGACAGGGGACAGATACGCAGTATTTT. This translates into CASSLGQGTDTQYF.

This clone was counted ten times or more. The chain uses TRBV10-3 and TRBJ2-5; the D is unclear. V was shortened by 5 bases and J by 2 bases, with 3 bases between the two germline ends. Germline CDR1 is ENHRY and CDR2 is SYGVKD. The CDR3 has 11 amino acids. CDR3 amino acids: CAISQQETQYF. In DNA form, the CDR3 reads TGTGCCATCAGTCAGCAAGAGACCCAGTACTTC.

In the case of this clone: Other nucleotide sequences from this sample produce the same CDR3. The chain couples TRBV27 to TRBJ2-3; D call uncertain. This CDR3 contains 13 residues. Trimming took off 3 bases at V and 1 base at J, with 5 bases between the two ends. Germline V gene lookup returns CDR1 MNHEY and CDR2 SMNVEV (reference sequence). This chain's CDR3 is CASSFLGTDTQYF. The CDR3 nucleotides are TGTGCCAGCAGTTTCCTAGGCACAGATACGCAGTATTTT.

This clone turned up a few times. The rearrangement joins TRBV4-3 to TRBJ2-3; 10 nucleotides match TRBD2. The V gene end was trimmed by 1 base and the J gene end by 2 bases; junction bases not matched to a gene: 6. Germline-derived CDR1 and CDR2 are LGHNA and YSLEER. This CDR3 comprises 17 residues. The CDR3 region is CASSQVPSGGFTDTQYF. In DNA form, the CDR3 reads TGCGCCAGCAGCCAAGTGCCTAGCGGGGGATTCACAGATACGCAGTATTTT.

Note on this clone: The same CDR3 can be traced to other DNA sequences in this sample. CDR3 in amino acids: CASSVGSGTSYEQYF. CDR3 DNA sequence: TGTGCCAGCAGCGTAGGAAGCGGAACGTCCTACGAGCAGTACTTC. The chain uses TRBV9 and TRBJ2-7; possibly TRBD2 for D (5 bases). The CDR3 covers 15 residues. Germline loops: CDR1 SGDLS, CDR2 YYNGEE. The V gene lost 0 bases and the J gene lost 1 base, with 11 bases spanning the gap. Looking up the rest from reference TRBV9 and TRBJ2-7 gives the full variable domain: DSGVTQTPKHLITATGQRVTLRCSPRSGDLSVYWYQQSLDQGLQFLIQYYNGEERAKGNILERFSAQQFPDLHSELNLSSLELGDSALYFCASSVGSGTSYEQYFGPGTRLTVT.

The V and J genes are TRBV10-3 and TRBJ2-7; perhaps TRBD1 as D (6 bases). Trimming took off 10 bases at V and 3 bases at J, with 16 bases between the two ends. The CDR3 consists of 13 residues. CDR1 and CDR2 (germline): ENHRY, SYGVKD. CDR3 residues: CASGGQTYYEQYF. CDR3 DNA sequence: TGTGCCAGTGGTGGACAGACATACTACGAGCAGTACTTC.

This clone was detected only a few times. V is TRBV7-2 and J is TRBJ1-2; D perhaps matches TRBD1 (6 bases). Trimming removed 6 bases from V and 1 base from J, with 18 bases in between. CDR3 length equals 16 residues. Germline loops: CDR1 SGHTA, CDR2 FQGNSA. The CDR3 loop reads CASSLSRDIYNYGYTF. The DNA of the CDR3 is TGTGCCAGCAGTCTAAGCCGGGACATATATAACTATGGCTACACCTTC.

This chain links TRBV6-1 with TRBJ2-7, with TRBD1 matching 7 bases. The CDR3 runs 14 residues. Unmatched junction bases numbered 5, after V lost 6 bases and J lost 0 bases. Germline V gene sequence: CDR1 MNHNS, CDR2 SASEGT. The CDR3 nucleotides are TGTGCCAGCAGACCGGGACAGCTCTCCTACGAGCAGTACTTC. Its protein is CASRPGQLSYEQYF.

CDR3 sequence (DNA): TGTGCCAGCAGAGAGCGGGAGGCTCGTACGATGAAGCAGTTCTTC. It is translated as CASREREARTMKQFF. The V and J genes are TRBV7-2 and TRBJ2-1, with 9 bases aligning to TRBD2. CDR1 SGHTA and CDR2 FQGNSA come from the germline V gene. This CDR3 is built from 15 residues. The junction had 14 bases not matched to a gene; V was cut back by 6 bases and J by 11 bases.

V gene TRBV28 combines with J gene TRBJ2-1, with D possibly called TRBD1 or TRBD2 (5 bases each). The CDR3 is 14 amino acids. The V and J ends lost 5 bases and 9 bases respectively, with 17 bases between them. The germline V gene has CDR1 MDHEN and CDR2 SYDVKM. CDR3 in DNA: TGTGCCAGCAGTCCTCGCCAGGGAGTGGGTGAGCAGTTCTTC. It codes for CASSPRQGVGEQFF.

The chain employs TRBV10-3 and TRBJ2-7; 10 nucleotides agree with TRBD1. Germline CDR1 ENHRY, CDR2 SYGVKD. Trimming at V came to 4 bases and at J to 4 bases, leaving 1 base not matched to a gene. The CDR3 loop spans 13 amino acids. The CDR3 DNA sequence: TGTGCCATCAGTGTGGACAGGGGGTACGAGCAGTACTTC. It encodes CAISVDRGYEQYF.

V gene TRBV9 combines with J gene TRBJ2-5; 12 bases map to TRBD2. The CDR3 has 15 residues. J lost 5 bases, V lost 3 bases, and 5 bases had no gene match. Germline-derived CDR1 and CDR2 are SGDLS and YYNGEE. CDR3: CASSASGRASETQYF. In nucleotides, the CDR3 is TGTGCCAGCAGCGCTAGCGGGAGGGCCAGTGAGACCCAGTACTTC.

This clone showed up just a few times. V is TRBV19 and J is TRBJ2-5; D gene unclear. The germline CDR1 and CDR2 sequences are LNHDA and SQIVND (reference sequence). Trimming took 4 bases from V and 5 from J, leaving 14 bases between them. This CDR3 has 14 amino acids. The CDR3 spells CASSSLQSWETQYF. CDR3 bases: TGTGCCAGTAGTAGTTTGCAGAGCTGGGAGACCCAGTACTTC.

This clone was found many times. The genes are TRBV10-3 and TRBJ2-1, with 8 bases identical to TRBD1. Germline assignment: CDR1 ENHRY and CDR2 SYGVKD. The CDR3 is 14 amino acids. The trim removed 5 bases at V and 1 base at J, leaving 1 base unmatched. DNA for the CDR3: TGTGCCATCAGTCAGGGGGCTTCCTACAATGAGCAGTTCTTC. Translating it yields CAISQGASYNEQFF.

V gene TRBV6-5 combines with J gene TRBJ2-7, with TRBD1 matching over 10 bases. The CDR3 covers 14 residues. Looked up from germline, CDR1 is MNHEY and CDR2 is SVGAGI. The V gene end was trimmed by 5 bases and the J gene end by 4 bases; junction bases not matched to a gene: 5. The CDR3 region is CASSPGQGSYEQYF. The CDR3 DNA is TGTGCCAGCAGTCCGGGACAGGGGTCATACGAGCAGTACTTC.

The chain carries TRBV4-3 and TRBJ2-1; D is unresolved. CDR3 length: 15 amino acids. Deletions cut 1 base from V and 6 bases from J, with 13 bases between. Germline V gene data show CDR1 as LGHNA and CDR2 as YSLEER. As DNA, the CDR3 is TGCGCCAGCAGCCAAGGTCCTAAAAGGCTCAATGAGCAGTTCTTC. Protein: CASSQGPKRLNEQFF.

This chain joins TRBV27 and TRBJ2-7, with D perhaps being TRBD1 or TRBD2 (5 bases each). Between the trimmed V and J ends, which lost 2 bases and 3 bases, there was a span of 14 bases. The CDR3 loop spans 15 amino acids. Germline assignment: CDR1 MNHEY and CDR2 SMNVEV (reference sequence). CDR3 sequence reads: CASSLGLGAHYEQYF. The DNA of the CDR3 is TGTGCCAGCAGTTTAGGCCTCGGGGCTCACTACGAGCAGTACTTC.

The rearrangement joins TRBV15 to TRBJ2-2, with D unresolved. Looked up from germline, CDR1 is LNHNV and CDR2 is YYDKDF (reference sequence). The CDR3 is 12 residues long. V lost 3 bases to trimming and J lost 3 bases, with 2 bases between them. The CDR3 DNA reads as TGTGCCACCAGCAGGTACACCGGGGAGCTGTTTTTT. Translating gives CATSRYTGELFF.

This chain joins TRBV19 and TRBJ2-7; D may be TRBD1 (5 bases). Per germline, CDR1 LNHDA and CDR2 SQIVND (reference sequence). The CDR3 is 15 amino acids. V gave up 3 bases and J gave up 5 bases, with 17 bases separating them. The CDR3 spells CASSIIQAAYNEQYF. CDR3 sequence (DNA): TGTGCCAGTAGTATTATACAGGCGGCCTATAACGAGCAGTACTTC.

V gene TRBV10-3 combines with J gene TRBJ2-1, with 7 bases aligning to TRBD2. Trimming cost V 4 bases and J 2 bases; bases outside gene matches: 5. CDR3 length: 15 residues. From germline, CDR1 is ENHRY and CDR2 SYGVKD. CDR3 coding DNA: TGTGCCATCAGTGCCATCACTAGCGCCTACAATGAGCAGTTCTTC. Encoded protein: CAISAITSAYNEQFF.

The chain employs TRBV30 and TRBJ1-1, with D possibly matching TRBD1 (6 bases). This CDR3 is built from 14 residues. Germline CDR1 and CDR2: GTSNPN and SVGIG (reference sequence). V was shortened by 1 base and J by 5 bases, with 14 bases between the two germline ends. The CDR3 DNA reads TGTGCCTGGAGTGGGCGGGGGGCTCGGACTGAAGCTTTCTTT. It encodes CAWSGRGARTEAFF. Variable domain in full (rest from reference TRBV30 and TRBJ1-1): SQTIHQWPATLVQPVGSPLSLECTVEGTSNPNLYWYRQAAGRGLQLLFYSVGIGQISSEVPQNLSASRPQDRQFILSSKKLLLSDSGFYLCAWSGRGARTEAFFGQGTRLTVV.

The chain recombines TRBV7-9 with TRBJ2-2; D is unclear. In germline, CDR1 is SEHNR, CDR2 FQNEAQ (reference sequence). V lost 2 bases to trimming and J lost 0 bases, with 4 bases between them. The CDR3 runs 14 residues. In DNA form, the CDR3 reads TGTGCCAGCAGCTTAAGCCCGAACACCGGGGAGCTGTTTTTT. Its translation is CASSLSPNTGELFF.